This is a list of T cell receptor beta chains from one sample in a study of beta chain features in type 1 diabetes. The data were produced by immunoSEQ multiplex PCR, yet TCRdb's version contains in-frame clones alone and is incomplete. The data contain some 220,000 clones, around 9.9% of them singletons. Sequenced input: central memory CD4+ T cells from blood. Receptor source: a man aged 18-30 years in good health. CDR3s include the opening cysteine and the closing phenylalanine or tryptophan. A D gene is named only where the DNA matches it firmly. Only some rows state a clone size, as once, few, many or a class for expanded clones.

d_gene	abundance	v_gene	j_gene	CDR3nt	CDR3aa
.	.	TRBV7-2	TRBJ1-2	TGTGCCAGCGCCTCGCGGTGGGCTGGCTACACCTTC	CASASRWAGYTF
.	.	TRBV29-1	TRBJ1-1	TGCAGCGTTACTGAGGGACGGACTGAAGCTTTCTTT	CSVTEGRTEAFF
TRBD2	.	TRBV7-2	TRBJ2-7	TGTGCCAGCAGCTTAGCGGCTAGCGGGAGCTACGAGCAGTACTTC	CASSLAASGSYEQYF
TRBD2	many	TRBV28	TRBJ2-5	TGTGCCAGCACCCCCGCCGGGAGGGGAGAGACCCAGTACTTC	CASTPAGRGETQYF
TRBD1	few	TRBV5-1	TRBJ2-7	TGCGCCAGCAGCTGGGGGACAGGGGGTTACGAGCAGTACTTC	CASSWGTGGYEQYF
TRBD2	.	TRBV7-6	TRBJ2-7	TGTGCCAGCAGCCCGGGAGGAGGTCAGGGATCGTTCGAGCAGTACTTC	CASSPGGGQGSFEQYF
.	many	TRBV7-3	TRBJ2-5	TGTGCCAGCAGCTTAAATCGTCAAGAGACCCAGTACTTC	CASSLNRQETQYF
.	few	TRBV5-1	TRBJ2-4	TGCGCCAGCAGCTTGGAGGGGATAACAGGGTTGGCCAAAAACATTCAGTACTTC	CASSLEGITGLAKNIQYF
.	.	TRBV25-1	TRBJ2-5	TGTGCCAGCAGTGCCCTAAACGGGAGAAGTCAGGGGGAGACCCAGTACTTC	CASSALNGRSQGETQYF
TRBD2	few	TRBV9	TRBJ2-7	TGTGCCAGCACCAAAGGGGTTAGCGGGGCCAGCTACGAGCAGTACTTC	CASTKGVSGASYEQYF
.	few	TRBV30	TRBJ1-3	TGTGCCTGGAGTGTACGGAGCAGGGGATCTGGAAACACCATATATTTT	CAWSVRSRGSGNTIYF
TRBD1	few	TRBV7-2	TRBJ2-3	TGTGCCAGCAGCTTCAGGGGGCCGACAGATACGCAGTATTTT	CASSFRGPTDTQYF
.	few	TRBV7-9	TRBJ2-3	TGTGCCAGCAGCTCGAGGGGTGTCACAGATACGCAGTATTTT	CASSSRGVTDTQYF
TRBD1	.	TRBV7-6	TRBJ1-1	TGTGCCAGCAGCTCTTCACTGGGACAGTTGAACACTGAAGCTTTCTTT	CASSSSLGQLNTEAFF
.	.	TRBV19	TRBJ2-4	TGTGCCAGTAGTACTGGAGCGAGGGTCCAAAACATTCAGTACTTC	CASSTGARVQNIQYF
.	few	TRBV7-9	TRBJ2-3	TGTGCCAGCAGCTCAGCTTGGGGGGCAGATACGCAGTATTTT	CASSSAWGADTQYF
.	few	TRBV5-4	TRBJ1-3	TGTGCCAGCAGGTCGGGACGGAACTCTGGAAACACCATATATTTT	CASRSGRNSGNTIYF
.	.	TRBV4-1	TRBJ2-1	TGCGCCAGCAGCCTCCCCCTAGGGATGATTCAGTTCTTC	CASSLPLGMIQFF
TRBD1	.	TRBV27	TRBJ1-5	TGTGCCAGCGCCCAGGGGGCCTGGATGACGCCCCAGCATTTT	CASAQGAWMTPQHF
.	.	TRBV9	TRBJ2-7	TGTGCCAGCAGCCATCGTGGCAGAACCTACGAGCAGTACTTC	CASSHRGRTYEQYF
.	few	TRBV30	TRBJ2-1	TGTGCCTGGAGTGTAGGTCTAGAGGATGAGCAGTTCTTC	CAWSVGLEDEQFF
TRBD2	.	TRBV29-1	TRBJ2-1	TGCAGCGTTTCGACTAGCGGGAGGTCAAATGAGCAGTTCTTC	CSVSTSGRSNEQFF
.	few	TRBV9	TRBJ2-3	TGTGCCAGCAGCGTTTTTCTAGCCAGCACAGATACGCAGTATTTT	CASSVFLASTDTQYF
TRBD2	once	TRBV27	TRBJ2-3	TGTGCCAGCAGTTCGTGGACTAGCGACAGAAACACAGATACGCAGTATTTT	CASSSWTSDRNTDTQYF
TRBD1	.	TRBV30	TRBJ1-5	TGTGCCTGGAGTGTATCAGGGGGGCGTCAGCCCCAGCATTTT	CAWSVSGGRQPQHF
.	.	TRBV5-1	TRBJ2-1	TGCGCCAGCAGCTTGAACGGGAGAACCTACAATGAGCAGTTCTTC	CASSLNGRTYNEQFF
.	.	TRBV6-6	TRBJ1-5	TGTGCCAGCAGTTACCAGGGCAATCAGCCCCAGCATTTT	CASSYQGNQPQHF
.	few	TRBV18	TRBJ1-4	TGTGCCAGCTCACGAGGGAGGGCGGATGAAAAACTGTTTTTT	CASSRGRADEKLFF
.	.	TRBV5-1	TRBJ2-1	TGCGCCAGCAGCGAGGACCAACTTGGTTTGGATGAGCAGTTCTTC	CASSEDQLGLDEQFF
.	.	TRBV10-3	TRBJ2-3	TGTGCCATCAGGGAGGGTAACAGGGTCACAGATACGCAGTATTTT	CAIREGNRVTDTQYF
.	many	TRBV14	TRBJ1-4	TGTGCCAGCAGCCAAGACGTGCTACAGGCACAAAAACTGTTTTTT	CASSQDVLQAQKLFF
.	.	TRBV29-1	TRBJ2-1	TGCAGCGTTGTCCAGTTTGTGGATGAGCAGTTCTTC	CSVVQFVDEQFF
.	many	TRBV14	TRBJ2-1	TGTGCCAGCAGCCAAGTTGGTGGGAGTTCTTCCTACAATGAGCAGTTCTTC	CASSQVGGSSSYNEQFF
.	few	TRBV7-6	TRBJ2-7	TGTGCCAGCAGCTTAAGTACGGGAGCGTACGAGCAGTACTTC	CASSLSTGAYEQYF
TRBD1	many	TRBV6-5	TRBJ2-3	TGTGCCAGCAGTTCGTCGACAGGGGGCTGGTCAGATACGCAGTATTTT	CASSSSTGGWSDTQYF
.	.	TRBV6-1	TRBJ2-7	TGTGCCAGCAGTGAAATGCAAGGCAGGGGCTCCTTC	CASSEMQGRGSF
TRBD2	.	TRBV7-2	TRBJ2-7	TGTGCCAGCAGGCTAGCGGGAGGGCTGGTCTTC	CASRLAGGLVF
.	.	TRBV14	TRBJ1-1	TGTGCCAGCAGCCAAGATTGGGTCTCAATTGGGGCTTTCTTT	CASSQDWVSIGAFF
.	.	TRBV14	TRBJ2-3	TGTGCCAGCAGCCTAACAACCGGGGATACGCAGTATTTT	CASSLTTGDTQYF
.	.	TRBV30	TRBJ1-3	TGTGCCTGGAGCCACTGGGGGGACACCATATATTTT	CAWSHWGDTIYF
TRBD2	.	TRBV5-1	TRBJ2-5	TGCGCCAGCAGCCCCTCTGGAGCGGGAGTTGGGGAGACCCAGTACTTC	CASSPSGAGVGETQYF
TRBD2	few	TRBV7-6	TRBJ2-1	TGTGCCAGCAGCTTCCTTAGCGGGAGCGGGATCAATGAGCAGTTCTTC	CASSFLSGSGINEQFF
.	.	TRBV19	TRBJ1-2	TGTGCCAGTAGTATGTTTGGAGTAGCGCCCCAGGGCTACACCTTC	CASSMFGVAPQGYTF
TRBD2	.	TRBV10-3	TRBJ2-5	TGTGCCATCAGTGAAGGCCTAGCGGGAGGGCTGAGCCAAGAGACCCAGTACTTC	CAISEGLAGGLSQETQYF
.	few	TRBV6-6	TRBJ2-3	TGTGCCAGCAGTTACTCGTCCAAAACAGATACGCAGTATTTT	CASSYSSKTDTQYF
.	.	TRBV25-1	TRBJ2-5	TGTGCCAGCAGTGAAGGGGGGCGGGGAGAGACCCAGTACTTC	CASSEGGRGETQYF
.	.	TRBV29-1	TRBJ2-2	TGCAGCGTTGACTCAGGCATCGGGGAGCTGTTTTTT	CSVDSGIGELFF
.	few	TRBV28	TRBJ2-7	TGTGCCAGCAGTCGCAGGGAGGACGAGCAGTACTTC	CASSRREDEQYF